A selection of T cell receptor beta chains follows, all from one sample in a study of cytomegalovirus exposure and HLA in healthy donors. The data were produced by immunoSEQ multiplex PCR, yet TCRdb's version contains in-frame clones alone and is incomplete. Among 120,000 or so clones, more than 70% were seen once, and the ten largest hold about 2%. The sample taken for sequencing was PBMCs. The source is a woman aged 25 to 39 in good health and CMV-seronegative. CDR3s include the opening cysteine and the closing phenylalanine or tryptophan. A D gene is named only where the DNA matches it firmly. The size field is filled for only some rows; it gives once, few, many or a size class.

CASRLFGTGDRTEAFF TGTGCAAGTCGCTTATTTGGGACAGGGGATCGGACTGAAGCTTTCTTT few - TRBJ1-1 TRBV12-2
CATQTSGGADTQYF TGTGCCACCCAAACTAGCGGGGGGGCTGATACGCAGTATTTT - TRBD2 TRBJ2-3 TRBV5-4
CASSQPLGLAGYEQYF TGTGCCAGCAGCCAACCCTTGGGCCTAGCGGGGTACGAGCAGTACTTC - TRBD2 TRBJ2-7 TRBV14
CTSSHHDRGRTYNEQFF TGCACCAGCAGCCACCATGACAGGGGGCGCACCTACAATGAGCAGTTCTTC - - TRBJ2-1 TRBV1
CASSAGLAAAGELFF TGCGCCAGCAGCGCGGGACTAGCGGCGGCCGGGGAGCTGTTTTTT - TRBD2 TRBJ2-2 TRBV5-1
CASSQAGFPYSGNTIYF TGTGCCAGCAGCCAAGCAGGGTTCCCCTACTCTGGAAACACCATATATTTT - - TRBJ1-3 TRBV7-9
CASSLVAGGSHTDTQYF TGTGCCAGCAGCTTAGTAGCGGGGGGTAGCCACACAGATACGCAGTATTTT - TRBD2 TRBJ2-3 TRBV7-2
CASTTPGQYNEKLFF TGTGCCAGTACCACCCCGGGACAGTACAACGAAAAACTGTTTTTT - TRBD1 TRBJ1-4 TRBV19
CASSARDRGSDTIYF TGTGCCAGCAGCGCCCGAGACAGGGGGTCGGACACCATATATTTT - TRBD1 TRBJ1-3 TRBV9
CASSYLVGQEAFF TGTGCCAGCAGTTACCTAGTGGGACAGGAAGCTTTCTTT - TRBD1 TRBJ1-1 TRBV6-6
CASSYAARAGNTIYF TGTGCCAGCAGTTACGCCGCCAGGGCTGGAAACACCATATATTTT once - TRBJ1-3 TRBV6-5
CASSEASSGNTIYF TGTGCCAGCAGTGAAGCCTCCTCTGGAAACACCATATATTTT - - TRBJ1-3 TRBV6-1
CAWSPWAGSYNEQFF TGTGCCTGGAGTCCATGGGCGGGGAGCTACAATGAGCAGTTCTTC - - TRBJ2-1 TRBV30
CASSLQAGGPGELFF TGCGCCAGCAGCTTACAGGCGGGGGGGCCCGGGGAGCTGTTTTTT - TRBD2 TRBJ2-2 TRBV5-1
CASSKGQGNYEQYF TGTGCCAGTAGTAAGGGACAGGGGAACTACGAGCAGTACTTC - TRBD1 TRBJ2-7 TRBV19
CASSEASGGFISSPDTQYF TGTGCCAGCAGTGAAGCAAGCGGAGGGTTCATTAGCTCGCCAGATACGCAGTATTTT - - TRBJ2-3 TRBV2
CASSAPTGVGGELFF TGTGCCAGCAGCGCCCCGACAGGGGTTGGCGGGGAGCTGTTTTTT - TRBD1 TRBJ2-2 TRBV11-3
CASRLLPTDTQYF TGTGCCAGCCGTTTACTACCCACAGATACGCAGTATTTT once - TRBJ2-3 TRBV19
CASSLVGAGGETQYF TGTGCCAGCAGCTTAGTAGGGGCGGGGGGAGAGACCCAGTACTTC - TRBD2 TRBJ2-5 TRBV7-2
CASSEGGGYGYTF TGTGCCAGCAGCGAGGGGGGGGGCTATGGCTACACCTTC - - TRBJ1-2 TRBV7-6
CASSPRQGESYGYTF TGCGCCAGCAGCCCCAGACAGGGAGAGTCCTATGGCTACACCTTC - TRBD1 TRBJ1-2 TRBV5-1
CASSPGQVNSPLHF TGTGCCAGCAGCCCGGGACAGGTCAATTCACCCCTCCACTTT once TRBD1 TRBJ1-6 TRBV7-2
CASSLLADTDTQYF TGTGCCAGCAGCTTATTAGCGGACACAGATACGCAGTATTTT - - TRBJ2-3 TRBV7-3
CAWETGSSEQYF TGTGCCTGGGAGACAGGCTCGAGTGAGCAGTACTTC - - TRBJ2-7 TRBV30
CAISESGGGVEETQYF TGTGCCATCAGTGAGTCGGGCGGGGGGGTCGAAGAGACCCAGTACTTC few TRBD2 TRBJ2-5 TRBV10-3
CASSSEGVSNQPQHF TGTGCCAGCTCATCCGAGGGGGTTAGTAATCAGCCCCAGCATTTT - - TRBJ1-5 TRBV18
CASSMDYGQGSSPLHF TGTGCCAGTAGTATGGACTACGGACAGGGGAGCTCACCCCTCCACTTT - TRBD1 TRBJ1-6 TRBV19
CASSITAEQYF TGTGCCAGCAGCATCACAGCTGAGCAGTACTTC few - TRBJ2-7 TRBV13
CASSLLGVGETQYF TGTGCCAGCAGTTTATTGGGCGTGGGAGAGACCCAGTACTTC - - TRBJ2-5 TRBV27
CASSLAGGEGTQYF TGTGCCAGCAGCTTAGCAGGGGGGGAGGGCACGCAGTATTTT - - TRBJ2-3 TRBV7-2
CASGLVQGSGAEAFF TGTGCTAGTGGTTTGGTCCAGGGGTCAGGGGCTGAAGCTTTCTTT - - TRBJ1-1 TRBV12-5
CASRETGAWNNEQFF TGTGCCAGCAGAGAGACAGGGGCCTGGAACAATGAGCAGTTCTTC - TRBD1 TRBJ2-1 TRBV6-5
CAPTGGTGAYEQYF TGCGCCCCTACCGGGGGGACAGGGGCCTACGAGCAGTACTTC - TRBD1 TRBJ2-7 TRBV5-1
CASSTEGHPGRTDTQYF TGCGCCAGCAGCACGGAGGGCCACCCAGGACGCACAGATACGCAGTATTTT - - TRBJ2-3 TRBV5-1
CASSLVGGEQFF TGTGCCAGCAGTTTAGTAGGAGGTGAGCAGTTCTTC - - TRBJ2-1 TRBV27
CASSDFGQGNYGYTF TGTGCCAGCAGCGACTTCGGACAGGGGAACTATGGCTACACCTTC - TRBD1 TRBJ1-2 TRBV9
CASSLQGSNEKLFF TGTGCCAGCAGCTTACAGGGATCAAATGAAAAACTGTTTTTT - - TRBJ1-4 TRBV7-2
CASSLAGGTDTQYF TGCGCCAGCAGCCTAGCGGGGGGAACAGATACGCAGTATTTT once TRBD2 TRBJ2-3 TRBV5-1
CASSLVPSGGASTDTQYF TGCGCCAGCAGCTTGGTTCCTAGCGGGGGTGCTAGCACAGATACGCAGTATTTT - TRBD2 TRBJ2-3 TRBV5-1
CASSLWLGLGNSPLHF TGTGCCAGCAGTTTATGGTTGGGGCTTGGTAATTCACCCCTCCACTTT - - TRBJ1-6 TRBV27
CASILRGGNTEAFF TGTGCCAGCATCCTAAGAGGGGGAAACACTGAAGCTTTCTTT - - TRBJ1-1 TRBV6-1
CASSRTALGANVLTF TGCGCCAGCAGCCGGACAGCTCTGGGGGCCAACGTCCTGACTTTC - - TRBJ2-6 TRBV5-1
CASSPNRNYGYTF TGTGCCAGCTCACCGAACAGGAACTATGGCTACACCTTC few - TRBJ1-2 TRBV18
CASSSGQSITDTQYF TGTGCCAGCAGCTCGGGACAGTCCATCACAGATACGCAGTATTTT - TRBD1 TRBJ2-3 TRBV7-3
CASSLMADPFHEQYF TGTGCCAGCAGTTTAATGGCAGATCCGTTCCACGAGCAGTACTTC - - TRBJ2-7 TRBV27
CASSPLASGGTKKNEQFF TGTGCCAGCTCACCCTTAGCTAGCGGGGGAACGAAAAAAAATGAGCAGTTCTTC - TRBD2 TRBJ2-1 TRBV18
CASSWPRGQGGTYEQYF TGTGCCAGCAGCTGGCCTAGGGGACAGGGGGGAACCTACGAGCAGTACTTC once TRBD1 TRBJ2-7 TRBV5-8
CASSARQAPSTDTQYF TGTGCCAGTAGTGCCCGACAGGCGCCTAGCACAGATACGCAGTATTTT - - TRBJ2-3 TRBV19
CASSATRLGAGFYQPQHF TGTGCCAGCAGTGCCACCAGGTTGGGCGCGGGATTCTATCAGCCCCAGCATTTT - - TRBJ1-5 TRBV27
CAWGSRDSYEQYF TGTGCCTGGGGCAGTCGGGACAGTTACGAGCAGTACTTC - TRBD1 TRBJ2-7 TRBV30
CASSSGPLHF TGTGCCAGCAGCTCGGGTCCCCTCCACTTT once - TRBJ1-6 TRBV11-2
CASSGDSASTDTQYF TGTGCCAGCAGCGGGGACAGCGCTAGCACAGATACGCAGTATTTT medium-sized TRBD1 TRBJ2-3 TRBV9
CASSFLSGGVTDTQYF TGCGCCAGCAGCTTCCTTAGCGGGGGGGTAACAGATACGCAGTATTTT - TRBD2 TRBJ2-3 TRBV5-1